This paragraph reports one T cell receptor beta chain. Its antigen is unidentified. These data belong to a study of CD8 T cells in ankylosing spondylitis. Germline V gene sequence: CDR1 SGHRS, CDR2 YFSETQ. V lost 2 bases, J lost 6 bases, and 11 bases lay in between. The CDR3 runs to 13 residues. Study-wide results and limits: Blood of patients with ankylosing spondylitis appeared to be characterized by a TCR beta motif of several highly homologous variants. Researchers reportedly found disease-linked clones significantly enriched in matched ankylosing spondylitis synovial fluid.

A quantitative 5'-RACE method, one with molecular barcodes, was used to make TCR beta libraries. TCRdb reprocessed the 5' RACE reads via MiXCR and lists one record per CDR3 protein. The sample holds 150,000 or so distinct CDR3 sequences; around 18% are singletons and the top ten take over 7%. The sequencing sample was made of blood, either unsorted or a sorted T cell fraction (not recorded which). The origin of this receptor is a male donor with ankylosing spondylitis or in good health (not recorded which). This chain uses TRBV5-1 with TRBJ1-2; D may be TRBD1 (5 bases). CDR3 sequence: CASSLGVIDGYTF. DNA of the CDR3: TGCGCCAGCAGCTTAGGGGTGATTGATGGCTACACCTTC.